This is a list of T cell receptor beta chains from one sample in a study of T cells expressing NK-cell markers. One entry per CDR3 protein, without DNA, is what TCRdb gives after re-calling the 5' RACE reads. The record lists some 110,000 distinct CDR3 sequences, of which the ten most abundant hold under 20%. Sequenced material: blood T cells: a sorted CD56 or NKG2C T cell subset, CD4+ or CD8+ T cells, or bulk PBMC T cells (not recorded which). The origin of the receptors is a woman between 18 and 70 years old in good health. Both conserved end residues are part of each CDR3.

v_gene	j_gene	CDR3aa
TRBV9	TRBJ2-3	CASSVGTSGDTDTQYF
TRBV12-3/TRBV12-4	TRBJ2-1	CASTLSANNEQFF
TRBV29-1	TRBJ1-2	CSVENSGRPNGYTF
TRBV10-3	TRBJ2-7	CAISDSIAYEQYF
TRBV7-9	TRBJ2-5	CASKNSPRLEETQYF
TRBV12-3/TRBV12-4	TRBJ2-4	CASSFSRGQGPNIQYF
TRBV6-2/TRBV6-3	TRBJ2-3	CASSYPDESDTQYF
TRBV11-2	TRBJ2-1	CASSFGPQLADNEQFF
TRBV20-1	TRBJ2-7	CSAAQTSASYEQYF
TRBV6-2/TRBV6-3	TRBJ2-2	CASRPGTSGTGELFF
TRBV7-9	TRBJ2-7	CASSSGGSGRAEQYF
TRBV25-1	TRBJ2-2	CASSLSRGDGRVGTGELFF
TRBV7-9	TRBJ2-1	CASSLSGGGYYNEQFF
TRBV6-1	TRBJ1-1	CALPARGSITEAFF
TRBV11-1	TRBJ2-1	CASSLVQDEQFF
TRBV20-1	TRBJ2-1	CSARDLLADYNEQFF
TRBV19	TRBJ2-3	CASSSSDSTDTQYF
TRBV14	TRBJ2-7	CASSQEMSYYFYEQYF
TRBV4-1	TRBJ1-6	CASSQYQGAALHF
TRBV7-2	TRBJ2-1	CASSLALVGVSYNEQFF
TRBV24-1	TRBJ2-1	CATSDTFSVGRDNEQFF
TRBV28	TRBJ2-1	CASSFGAPSYNEQFF
TRBV20-1	TRBJ1-2	CSANIGGFGYTF
TRBV12-3/TRBV12-4	TRBJ2-7	CASSLGPGQSYEQYF
TRBV6-5	TRBJ2-5	CASSWDGQGGVQETQYF
TRBV19	TRBJ1-6	CASSSSPNSPLHF
TRBV29-1	TRBJ1-2	CSVEGGLYGYTF
TRBV4-3	TRBJ2-7	CAGSQLPGVLYEQYF
TRBV23-1	TRBJ2-5	CASSQSTAGTTRGTQYF
TRBV20-1	TRBJ1-1	CSAPETGTGGSEAFF
TRBV6-1	TRBJ1-4	CASGPDGNEKLFF
TRBV7-6	TRBJ2-1	CASSPGVVNEQFF
TRBV7-9	TRBJ1-4	CASFERLGEKLFF
TRBV4-2	TRBJ2-7	CASSPNGGEQYF
TRBV11-2	TRBJ2-5	CASSISAGGGETQYF
TRBV29-1	TRBJ2-1	CSVPVPLRYNEQFF
TRBV12-3/TRBV12-4	TRBJ2-5	CASSFSPTQETQYF
TRBV30	TRBJ2-5	CAWSVRAGLPSGETQYF
TRBV7-9	TRBJ2-1	CASRPSTSPSYNEQFF
TRBV10-3	TRBJ2-1	CAISDPLPGSSYNEQFF
TRBV7-6	TRBJ2-7	CASTPGGGYNEQYF
TRBV7-2	TRBJ2-1	CASSLVVGSYNEQFF
TRBV27	TRBJ2-1	CASSFRLAALDEQFF
TRBV5-1	TRBJ2-3	CASSPPGGGSTDTQYF
TRBV7-8	TRBJ2-7	CASAHRDRAGYEQYF
TRBV7-2	TRBJ2-3	CASSPVITDTQYF
TRBV20-1	TRBJ1-1	CSARIQNTEAFF
TRBV27	TRBJ1-6	CASSRSVAYNSPLHF
TRBV15	TRBJ2-2	CATSTGQNTGELFF
TRBV20-1	TRBJ2-3	CSARDGDRGATDTQYF
TRBV3-1	TRBJ2-1	CASSQESGNEQFF
TRBV9	TRBJ2-7	CASSVHRDTLSYEQYF
TRBV11-1	TRBJ2-1	CASSPSGDNEQFF
TRBV27	TRBJ2-5	CASSSLGTQETQYF
TRBV5-6	TRBJ1-1	CASSFSSAEAFF
TRBV10-3	TRBJ2-1	CAISEADRVGEQFF
TRBV7-6	TRBJ2-2	CASSKTSGRAVTGELFF
TRBV27	TRBJ2-7	CASSIGQGYYEQYF
TRBV10-1	TRBJ2-1	CASSDSNEQFF